This T cell receptor beta chain came from a study of cytomegalovirus exposure and HLA in healthy donors. Study details: The 100 million to 120 million unique TCR beta sequences, from 150 million to 200 million T cells, were found by an earlier analysis.

Donors were ostensibly healthy at sampling, although undocumented immune exposures were probable. The V gene end was trimmed by 0 bases and the J gene end by 3 bases; junction bases not matched to a gene: 3. This CDR3 comprises 15 residues. Germline V lookup: CDR1 SGHRS, CDR2 YFSETQ. The PCR had 60 Vbeta and 13 Jbeta primers. The data were produced by immunoSEQ multiplex PCR, yet TCRdb's version contains in-frame clones alone and is incomplete. The sample includes roughly 120,000 clones, roughly 72% seen only once; the top ten take about 9.9%. The rearrangement uses TRBV5-1 and TRBJ1-3; 7 bases align to TRBD1. Sequences were obtained from PBMCs. The sequence was obtained from a woman aged 45 to 65 in good health and CMV-seropositive. CDR3 amino acids: CASSLEGQNGNTIYF. CDR3 in DNA: TGCGCCAGCAGCTTGGAGGGACAGAATGGAAACACCATATATTTT.